These 23 T cell receptor beta chains share one sample of origin, sequenced in a study of T cell clonality in common variable immunodeficiency. Overall study results and limits: Fewer deletions and N-nucleotide insertions were reportedly seen in common variable immunodeficiency TCR beta sequences.

The protocol was immunoSEQ multiplex PCR, while the TCRdb copy is restricted to in-frame clones and leaves out a portion. Observed in the sample are around 33,000 clones, none of them singletons. These receptors have no identified antigens. The specimen was peripheral blood mononuclear cells. The source is a human donor with common variable immunodeficiency.

Note on this clone: The read terminates 3 residues ahead of where the CDR3 ends, so the germline J gene completes it. The chain employs TRBV5-6 and TRBJ1-2; perhaps TRBD1 as D (5 bases). V was pared by 6 bases and J by 7 bases, with 16 bases between. Germline CDR1 reads SGHDT; CDR2 reads YYEEEE. The CDR3 has 13 amino acids. CDR3 DNA, as far as it was read: TGTGCCAGCACCCTGAGGCCCGGGGGTGGC. Residues: CASTLRPGGG. The entire CDR3 is CASTLRPGGGYTF.

A remark on this clone: The read terminates 3 residues ahead of where the CDR3 ends, so the germline J gene completes it. This chain joins TRBV7-9 and TRBJ2-3, with D perhaps matching TRBD2 (7 bases). The CDR3 contains 14 residues. The ends were cut back, 5 bases at V and 1 base at J, with 10 bases in the middle. CDR1 is SEHNR, CDR2 FQNEAQ, per germline (reference sequence). This CDR3 reads CASSRGGGTDTQYF. The sequenced CDR3 bases are TGTGCCAGCAGCCGAGGGGGGGGCACAGATACG.

A few counts support this clone. One base away lies a much larger clone, so this may be a sequencing read error. The sample has other DNA sequences that encode this CDR3 too. The CDR3 spells CASSPVRVAGPYEQYF. Incomplete CDR3 DNA: TGTGCCAGCTCACCAGTCCGGGTAGCGGGTCCCTACGAG. V gene TRBV18 combines with J gene TRBJ2-7; 7 bases align to TRBD2. The read finishes 3 residues shy of the CDR3 end, and the germline J gene is used to complete it. CDR1 is KGHSH, CDR2 LQKENI, per germline. Trimming took 2 bases from V and 2 from J; bases not matched to a gene: 9. The CDR3 totals 16 residues. Supplemented by reference TRBV18 and TRBJ2-7, the full variable domain reads NAGVMQNPRHLVRRRGQEARLRCSPMKGHSHVYWYRQLPEEGLKFMVYLQKENIIDESGMPKERFSAEFPKEGPSILRIQQVVRGDSAAYFCASSPVRVAGPYEQYFGPGTRLTVT.

This clone was seen a few times. With the read ending 3 residues before the CDR3 end, the germline J gene is used to fill in that end. V is TRBV11-2 and J is TRBJ2-7; 8 nucleotides agree with TRBD1. The ends lost 5 bases at V and 0 bases at J; junction bases unmatched: 6. The germline CDR1 and CDR2 sequences are SGHAT and FQNNGV. CDR3 length: 15 amino acids. Incomplete CDR3 DNA: TGTGCCAGCAGCCTCCACAGGGGGAGCTCCTACGAG. Encoded protein: CASSLHRGSSYE. In full, the CDR3 is CASSLHRGSSYEQYF. The variable domain in full, completed from reference TRBV11-2 and TRBJ2-7, reads EAGVAQSPRYKIIEKRQSVAFWCNPISGHATLYWYQQILGQGPKLLIQFQNNGVVDDSQLPKDRFSAERLKGVDSTLKIQPAKLEDSAVYLCASSLHRGSSYEQYFGPGTRLTVT.

This clone came up a few times. The read terminates 3 residues before the CDR3 end, so the remaining end is supplied by the germline J gene. This sequence joins TRBV5-6 and TRBJ2-3; the match to TRBD2 covers 9 bases. This CDR3 has 15 residues. V trimming: 0 bases; J trimming: 6 bases; junction bases outside the gene matches: 5. Germline V gives CDR1 SGHDT, CDR2 YYEEEE. The CDR3 loop is CASSLVVSGSDTQYF. Partial CDR3 DNA: TGTGCCAGCAGCTTGGTGGTTAGCGGGAGCGATACG.

This clone was seen ten or more times. The read terminates 3 residues before the CDR3 end, so the remaining end is supplied by the germline J gene. The chain recombines TRBV7-3 with TRBJ1-1; 10 bases match TRBD1. The length of the CDR3 is 15 residues. Germline CDR1 is SGHTA and CDR2 is FQGTGA. V gave up 1 base and J gave up 5 bases; unmatched junction bases: 4. The CDR3 is CASSLNGQGGTEAFF. The sequenced part of the CDR3 DNA is TGTGCCAGCAGCTTAAATGGACAGGGGGGGACTGAA.

This clone occurred a few times. The read ends 3 residues before the CDR3 terminus; that terminus is restored from the germline J gene. The chain joins TRBV23-1 to TRBJ2-3; TRBD2 matches 7 bases. TRBV23-1 has ORF status, its function being uncertain. The V segment lost 0 bases and the J segment 2 bases; nucleotides outside the gene matches: 17. This CDR3 has 20 amino acids. The part of the CDR3 DNA that was read is TGCGCCAGCAGTCAATCGAGGCTAGTGGCGGGAGACCACTACACAGATACG. This sequence encodes CASSQSRLVAGDHYTDT. In full, the CDR3 is CASSQSRLVAGDHYTDTQYF.

With respect to this clone: Sequencing ends 3 residues short of the CDR3 end; the germline J gene provides the rest. The rearrangement joins TRBV5-1 to TRBJ1-2, with D possibly TRBD1 on 6 matching bases. This CDR3 has 15 amino acids. Between the trimmed V and J ends, which lost 4 bases and 7 bases, there was a span of 20 bases. Germline loops: CDR1 SGHRS, CDR2 YFSETQ. Incomplete CDR3 DNA: TGCGCCAGCAGCCTAGGGGCTGGGGGCAATTCTGGC. This sequence encodes CASSLGAGGNSG. In full, the CDR3 is CASSLGAGGNSGYTF.

This clone was counted many times. The read stops 3 residues short of the end of the CDR3; the missing end is completed from the germline J gene. This chain connects TRBV27 to TRBJ2-2; perhaps TRBD2 as D (5 bases). The CDR3 runs 13 residues. V gave up 11 bases and J gave up 5 bases, with 15 bases separating them. Per the germline V gene, CDR1 is MNHEY and CDR2 is SMNVEV (reference sequence). The CDR3: CAARRAGTGELFF. CDR3 DNA, as far as it was read: TGTGCCGCCCGGCGGGCTGGGACCGGGGAG.

This clone was detected ten times or more. The read terminates 3 residues before the CDR3 end, so the remaining end is supplied by the germline J gene. V is TRBV11-3 and J is TRBJ1-6; 7 bases are shared with TRBD1. The J segment lost 10 bases and the V segment lost 5 bases, leaving 8 bases of the junction unmatched. This CDR3 is 14 amino acids long. Germline values: CDR1 SGHNT, CDR2 YENEEA. CDR3 bases read: TGTGCCAGCAGCCCGGACAGGTCGGGATCACCC. Its translation: CASSPDRSGSP. The full CDR3 sequence reads CASSPDRSGSPLHF.

This clone was detected a few times. CDR3 bases read: TGTGCCAGCAGTGAAATAGCATACGAGACC. It codes for CASSEIAYET. The full CDR3 reads CASSEIAYETQYF. This chain links TRBV2 with TRBJ2-5; D call uncertain. Read data end 3 residues before the CDR3 end; the end is taken from the germline J gene. V dropped 2 bases and J dropped 5 bases, with 9 bases sitting between them. The CDR3 runs 13 residues. CDR1 SNHLY and CDR2 FYNNEI come from the germline V gene.

The table lists this clone with many counts. The CDR3 end is not reached by the read, which stops 3 residues before it; the germline J gene fills it in. The rearrangement joins TRBV5-1 to TRBJ2-7; tentative D call: TRBD1 (5 bases). The germline gives CDR1 SGHRS, CDR2 YFSETQ. CDR3 length: 14 amino acids. Trimming took 0 bases from V and 2 from J, leaving 9 bases between them. CDR3 DNA (partial): TGCGCCAGCAGCTTGGCCGCAGGGCCCTACGAG. This sequence encodes CASSLAAGPYE. Given in full, the CDR3 is CASSLAAGPYEQYF.

This clone was seen only a few times. From the germline J gene comes the end of the CDR3, since the read stops 3 residues before it. The chain couples TRBV30 to TRBJ1-2, with D perhaps TRBD1 (5 bases). This CDR3 comprises 13 residues. Between the trimmed V and J ends, which lost 0 bases and 3 bases, there was a span of 8 bases. Looked up from germline, CDR1 is GTSNPN and CDR2 is SVGIG (reference sequence). The CDR3 region is CAWSVARDYGYTF. The DNA read from the CDR3 is TGTGCCTGGAGTGTGGCCAGGGACTATGGC. Drawing the rest from reference TRBV30 and TRBJ1-2, the complete variable domain is SQTIHQWPATLVQPVGSPLSLECTVEGTSNPNLYWYRQAAGRGLQLLFYSVGIGQISSEVPQNLSASRPQDRQFILSSKKLLLSDSGFYLCAWSVARDYGYTFGSGTRLTVV.

This clone was observed many times. The CDR3 extends 3 residues past the end of the read, so its final part is completed from the germline J gene. J is TRBJ2-7 and V is TRBV7-9; D is possibly TRBD1 (6 bases). V was clipped by 3 bases and J by 4 bases, with 13 bases between them. In germline, CDR1 is SEHNR, CDR2 FQNEAQ (reference sequence). The CDR3 extends over 14 amino acids. CDR3 region: CASSLWQGIYEQYF. Incomplete CDR3 DNA: TGTGCCAGCAGCTTGTGGCAGGGGATATACGAG.

For this clone: The read ends 3 residues before the CDR3 terminus; that terminus is restored from the germline J gene. The V and J genes are TRBV7-9 and TRBJ2-2; no definite D call. The germline V gene encodes CDR1 SEHNR and CDR2 FQNEAQ (reference sequence). CDR3 size: 14 residues. V was clipped by 5 bases and J by 5 bases, with 12 bases between them. The part of the CDR3 DNA that was read is TGTGCCAGCAGCCCGGTCACAGAGACCGGGGAG. Amino acid sequence: CASSPVTETGE. The entire CDR3 reads CASSPVTETGELFF.

There are a few counts of this clone. From the germline J gene comes the end of the CDR3, since the read stops 3 residues before it. This chain joins TRBV30 and TRBJ1-2; D not certain. Germline V gene sequence: CDR1 GTSNPN, CDR2 SVGIG (reference sequence). Between the trimmed V and J ends, which lost 3 bases and 7 bases, there was a span of 12 bases. The CDR3 extends over 12 amino acids. The sequenced part of the CDR3 DNA is TGTGCCTGGAGGGGCTCGATCGCTGGC. It encodes CAWRGSIAG. The entire CDR3 protein reads CAWRGSIAGYTF.

In its sample, this clone was seen many times. From the germline J gene comes the end of the CDR3, since the read stops 3 residues before it. The chain recombines TRBV30 with TRBJ1-1, with D perhaps TRBD1 (5 bases). From germline, CDR1 is GTSNPN and CDR2 SVGIG (reference sequence). The CDR3 is 13 residues long. V was pared by 8 bases and J by 4 bases, with 17 bases between. Here the CDR3 reads CARVPGGSTEAFF. CDR3 DNA, as far as it was read: TGTGCCCGCGTACCGGGGGGGAGCACTGAA. Drawing the rest from reference TRBV30 and TRBJ1-1, the complete variable domain is SQTIHQWPATLVQPVGSPLSLECTVEGTSNPNLYWYRQAAGRGLQLLFYSVGIGQISSEVPQNLSASRPQDRQFILSSKKLLLSDSGFYLCARVPGGSTEAFFGQGTRLTVV.

This clone occurred many times. The read gets to within 3 residues of the CDR3 end, and the germline J gene fills in the rest. The V and J genes are TRBV20-1 and TRBJ1-1; the D gene is possibly TRBD1 (5 bases). The CDR3 sequence is 13 residues long. CDR1 DFQATT and CDR2 SNEGSKA come from the germline V gene (reference sequence). V lost 0 bases, J lost 5 bases, and 10 bases lay in between. The CDR3 here is CSARDRQGTEAFF. CDR3 DNA (partial): TGCAGTGCTAGAGATCGGCAGGGTACTGAA.

In this sample, this clone turned up many times. The read terminates 3 residues before the CDR3 end, so the remaining end is supplied by the germline J gene. The V call is TRBV29-1, the J call TRBJ2-7, with TRBD1 as a possible D gene (5 bases). The germline V gene has CDR1 SQVTM and CDR2 ANQGSEA. The CDR3 is 13 residues long. V was trimmed by 0 bases and J by 1 base, leaving 7 bases between them. The DNA read from the CDR3 is TGCAGCGTTGAAGACGCAGGGTCCTACGAG. This gives the protein CSVEDAGSYE. The whole CDR3 is CSVEDAGSYEQYF.

As to this clone: The read gets to within 3 residues of the CDR3 end, and the germline J gene fills in the rest. V and J are TRBV2 and TRBJ2-3, with 7 bases aligning to TRBD2. Trimming cost V 2 bases and J 0 bases; bases outside gene matches: 5. The CDR3 is 16 amino acids. Germline lookup yields CDR1 SNHLY and CDR2 FYNNEI. The sequenced CDR3 bases are TGTGCCAGCAGTGAATCTAGCGGAACTAGCACAGATACG. This codes for CASSESSGTSTDT. Given in full, the CDR3 is CASSESSGTSTDTQYF.

Ten or more counts support this clone. From the germline J gene comes the end of the CDR3, since the read stops 3 residues before it. The V call is TRBV5-1, the J call TRBJ1-5; D perhaps matches TRBD1 (5 bases). Trimming took off 0 bases at V and 2 bases at J, with 6 bases between the two ends. This CDR3 is 14 amino acids long. Per the germline V gene, CDR1 is SGHRS and CDR2 is YFSETQ. The DNA read from the CDR3 is TGCGCCAGCAGCTTGGAAGGGGGCAATCAGCCC. Translating it yields CASSLEGGNQP. The complete CDR3 protein is CASSLEGGNQPQHF.

Comments on this clone: With the read ending 3 residues before the CDR3 end, the germline J gene is used to fill in that end. The chain recombines TRBV18 with TRBJ2-7, with 9 bases matching TRBD1. Germline loops: CDR1 KGHSH, CDR2 LQKENI. This CDR3 region has 16 residues. Unmatched junction bases numbered 8, after V lost 3 bases and J lost 2 bases. The DNA read from the CDR3 is TGTGCCAGCTCACCTCCTGGGGGGACAGGGACCTACGAG. Amino acids: CASSPPGGTGTYE. The entire CDR3 sequence reads CASSPPGGTGTYEQYF. The full variable domain, in which reference TRBV18 and TRBJ2-7 provide the parts outside the CDR3, is NAGVMQNPRHLVRRRGQEARLRCSPMKGHSHVYWYRQLPEEGLKFMVYLQKENIIDESGMPKERFSAEFPKEGPSILRIQQVVRGDSAAYFCASSPPGGTGTYEQYFGPGTRLTVT.

A word on this clone: The missing CDR3 end, 3 residues past where the read stops, is filled in from the germline J gene. The chain employs TRBV7-2 and TRBJ2-7, with D perhaps matching TRBD2 (5 bases). The CDR3 totals 14 residues. Germline CDR1 SGHTA, CDR2 FQGNSA. Between the trimmed V and J ends, which lost 5 bases and 3 bases, there was a span of 14 bases. CDR3 DNA (partial): TGTGCCAGCAGCCCCTCATCGGGGTACTACGAG. Protein: CASSPSSGYYE. The whole CDR3 protein is CASSPSSGYYEQYF.